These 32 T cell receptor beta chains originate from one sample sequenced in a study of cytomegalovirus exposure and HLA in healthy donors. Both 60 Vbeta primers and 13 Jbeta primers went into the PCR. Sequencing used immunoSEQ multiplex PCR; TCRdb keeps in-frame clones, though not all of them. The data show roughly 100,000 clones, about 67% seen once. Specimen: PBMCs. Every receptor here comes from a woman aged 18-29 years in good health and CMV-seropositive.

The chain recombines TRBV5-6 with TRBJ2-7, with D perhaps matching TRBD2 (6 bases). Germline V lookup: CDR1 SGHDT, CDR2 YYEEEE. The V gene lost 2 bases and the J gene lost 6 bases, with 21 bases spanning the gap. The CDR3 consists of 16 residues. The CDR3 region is CASSFFPSGSRTEQYF. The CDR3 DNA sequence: TGTGCCAGCAGCTTCTTCCCTTCCGGGAGTAGAACCGAGCAGTACTTC.

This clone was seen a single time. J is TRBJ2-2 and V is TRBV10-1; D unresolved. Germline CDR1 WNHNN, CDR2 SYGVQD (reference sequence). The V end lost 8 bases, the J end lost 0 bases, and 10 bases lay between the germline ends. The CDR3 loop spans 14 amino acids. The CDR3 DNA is TGCGCCAGCCCCAGAAAGTCGAACACCGGGGAGCTGTTTTTT. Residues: CASPRKSNTGELFF.

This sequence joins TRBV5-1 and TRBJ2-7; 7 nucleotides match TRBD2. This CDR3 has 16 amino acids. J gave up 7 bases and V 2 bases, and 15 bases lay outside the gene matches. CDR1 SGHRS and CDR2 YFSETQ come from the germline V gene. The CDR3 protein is CASSFLSGTQLGEQYF. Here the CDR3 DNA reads TGCGCCAGCAGCTTCCTAAGCGGGACCCAGTTGGGGGAGCAGTACTTC.

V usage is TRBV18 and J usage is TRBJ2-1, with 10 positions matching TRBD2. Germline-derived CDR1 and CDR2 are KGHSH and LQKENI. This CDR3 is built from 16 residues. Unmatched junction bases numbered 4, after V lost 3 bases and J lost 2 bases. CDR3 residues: CASSPYLAGAYNEQFF. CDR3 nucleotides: TGTGCCAGCTCACCTTACCTAGCGGGGGCCTACAATGAGCAGTTCTTC.

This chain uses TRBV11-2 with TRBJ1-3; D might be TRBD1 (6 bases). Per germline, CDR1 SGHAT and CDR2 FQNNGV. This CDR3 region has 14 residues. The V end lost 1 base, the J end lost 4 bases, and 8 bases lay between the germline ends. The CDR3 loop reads CASSLVGGGNTIYF. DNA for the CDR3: TGTGCCAGCAGCTTAGTAGGGGGAGGAAACACCATATATTTT.

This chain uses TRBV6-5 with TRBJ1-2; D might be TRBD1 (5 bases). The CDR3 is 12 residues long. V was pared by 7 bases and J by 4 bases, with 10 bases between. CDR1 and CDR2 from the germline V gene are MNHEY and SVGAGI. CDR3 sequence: CASKTGVYGYTF. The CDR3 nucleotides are TGTGCCAGCAAAACAGGAGTCTATGGCTACACCTTC.

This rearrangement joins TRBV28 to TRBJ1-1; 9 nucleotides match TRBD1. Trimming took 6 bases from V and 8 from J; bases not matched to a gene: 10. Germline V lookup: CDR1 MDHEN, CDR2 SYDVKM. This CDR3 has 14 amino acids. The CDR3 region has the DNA TGTGCCAGCAGCTTACAGGGGGCGCGAGTGGAAGCTTTCTTT. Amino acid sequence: CASSLQGARVEAFF.

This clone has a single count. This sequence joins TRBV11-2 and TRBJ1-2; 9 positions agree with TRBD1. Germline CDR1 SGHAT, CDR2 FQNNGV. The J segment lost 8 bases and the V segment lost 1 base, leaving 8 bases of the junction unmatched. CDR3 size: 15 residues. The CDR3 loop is CASSLAGTGGEGYTF. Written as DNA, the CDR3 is TGTGCCAGCAGCTTAGCAGGAACAGGGGGCGAAGGCTACACCTTC.

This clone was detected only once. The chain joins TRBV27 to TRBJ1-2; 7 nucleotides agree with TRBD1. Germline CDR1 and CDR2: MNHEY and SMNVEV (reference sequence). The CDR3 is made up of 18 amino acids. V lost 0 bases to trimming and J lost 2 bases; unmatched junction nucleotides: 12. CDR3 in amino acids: CASSLSAGSGTVNYGYTF. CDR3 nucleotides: TGTGCCAGCAGTTTATCAGCGGGCTCTGGGACAGTCAACTATGGCTACACCTTC.

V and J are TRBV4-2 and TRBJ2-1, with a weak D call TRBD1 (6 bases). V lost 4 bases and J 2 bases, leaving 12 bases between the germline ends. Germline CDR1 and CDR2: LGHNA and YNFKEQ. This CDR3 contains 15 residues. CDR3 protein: CASSLRTETYNEQFF. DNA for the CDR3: TGTGCCAGCAGCCTACGGACAGAAACCTACAATGAGCAGTTCTTC.

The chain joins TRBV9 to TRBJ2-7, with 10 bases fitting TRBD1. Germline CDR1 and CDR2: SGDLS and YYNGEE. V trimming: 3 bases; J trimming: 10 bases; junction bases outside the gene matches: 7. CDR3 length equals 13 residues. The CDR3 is CASSGGTGVLQYF. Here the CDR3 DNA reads TGTGCCAGCAGCGGGGGGACAGGGGTTCTCCAGTACTTC.

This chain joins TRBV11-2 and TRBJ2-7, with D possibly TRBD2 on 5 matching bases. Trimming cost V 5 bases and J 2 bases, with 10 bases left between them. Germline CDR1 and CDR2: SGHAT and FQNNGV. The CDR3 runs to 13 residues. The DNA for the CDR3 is TGTGCCAGCAGCCCCAGGAGGACCTACGAGCAGTACTTC. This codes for CASSPRRTYEQYF.

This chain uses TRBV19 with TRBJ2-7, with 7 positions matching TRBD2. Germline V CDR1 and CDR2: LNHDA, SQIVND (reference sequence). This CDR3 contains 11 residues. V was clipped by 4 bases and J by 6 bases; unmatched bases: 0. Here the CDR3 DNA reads TGTGCCAGTAGTAGGGGGGGCGAGCAGTACTTC. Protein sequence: CASSRGGEQYF.

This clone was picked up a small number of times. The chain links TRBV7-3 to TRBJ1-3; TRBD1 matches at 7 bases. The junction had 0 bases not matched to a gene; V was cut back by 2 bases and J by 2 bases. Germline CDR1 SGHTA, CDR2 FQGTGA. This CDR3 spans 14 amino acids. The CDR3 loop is CASSLGTAGNTIYF. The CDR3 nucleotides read TGTGCCAGCAGCTTAGGGACAGCTGGAAACACCATATATTTT. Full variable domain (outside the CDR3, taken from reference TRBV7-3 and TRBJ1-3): GAGVSQTPSNKVTEKGKYVELRCDPISGHTALYWYRQSLGQGPEFLIYFQGTGAADDSGLPNDRFFAVRPEGSVSTLKIQRTERGDSAVYLCASSLGTAGNTIYFGEGSWLTVV.

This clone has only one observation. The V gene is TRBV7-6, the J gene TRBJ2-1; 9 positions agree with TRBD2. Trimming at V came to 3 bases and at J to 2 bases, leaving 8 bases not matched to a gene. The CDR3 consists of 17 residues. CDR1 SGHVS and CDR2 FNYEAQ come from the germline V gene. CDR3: CASSFGAGGPPYNEQFF. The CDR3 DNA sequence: TGTGCCAGCAGCTTTGGAGCGGGGGGCCCTCCCTACAATGAGCAGTTCTTC.

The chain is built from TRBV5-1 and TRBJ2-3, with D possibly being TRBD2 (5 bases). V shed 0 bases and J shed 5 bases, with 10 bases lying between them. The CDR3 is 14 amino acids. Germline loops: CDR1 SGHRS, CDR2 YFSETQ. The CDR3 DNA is TGCGCCAGCAGCTTGGCCCGGGAACAAGATACGCAGTATTTT. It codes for CASSLAREQDTQYF.

The CDR3 region is CASSETGTVHF. CDR3 nucleotides: TGTGCCAGCAGCGAGACCGGGACAGTCCACTTT. This chain uses TRBV7-2 with TRBJ1-6; TRBD1 matches 7 bases. The trim removed 5 bases at V and 17 bases at J, leaving 6 bases unmatched. This CDR3 comprises 11 residues. Per the germline V gene, CDR1 is SGHTA and CDR2 is FQGNSA. The entire variable domain, with the rest obtained from reference TRBV7-2 and TRBJ1-6, is as follows: GAGVSQSPSNKVTEKGKDVELRCDPISGHTALYWYRQSLGQGLEFLIYFQGNSAPDKSGLPSDRFSAERTGGSVSTLTIQRTQQEDSAVYLCASSETGTVHFGNGTRLTVT.

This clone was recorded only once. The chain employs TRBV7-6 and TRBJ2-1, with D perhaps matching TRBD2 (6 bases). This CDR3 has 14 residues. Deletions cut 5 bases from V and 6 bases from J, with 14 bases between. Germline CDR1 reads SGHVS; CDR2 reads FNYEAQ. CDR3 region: CASSPGPAGNEQFF. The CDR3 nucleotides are TGTGCCAGCAGCCCCGGGCCAGCGGGCAATGAGCAGTTCTTC.

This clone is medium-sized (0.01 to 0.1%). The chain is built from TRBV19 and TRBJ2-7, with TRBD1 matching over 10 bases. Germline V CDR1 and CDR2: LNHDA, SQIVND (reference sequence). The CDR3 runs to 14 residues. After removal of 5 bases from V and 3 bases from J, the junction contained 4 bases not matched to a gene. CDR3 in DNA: TGTGCCAGTAGTGGTTGGGACAGGGGCTACGAGCAGTACTTC. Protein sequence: CASSGWDRGYEQYF. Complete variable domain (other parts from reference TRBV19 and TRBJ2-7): DGGITQSPKYLFRKEGQNVTLSCEQNLNHDAMYWYRQDPGQGLRLIYYSQIVNDFQKGDIAEGYSVSREKKESFPLTVTSAQKNPTAFYLCASSGWDRGYEQYFGPGTRLTVT.

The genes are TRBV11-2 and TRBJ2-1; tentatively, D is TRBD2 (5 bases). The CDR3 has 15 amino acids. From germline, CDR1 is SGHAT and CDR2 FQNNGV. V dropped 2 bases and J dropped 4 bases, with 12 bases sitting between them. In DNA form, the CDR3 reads TGTGCCAGCAGCTTAAGGGAGACTACGTACAATGAGCAGTTCTTC. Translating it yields CASSLRETTYNEQFF. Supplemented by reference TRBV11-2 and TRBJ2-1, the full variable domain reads EAGVAQSPRYKIIEKRQSVAFWCNPISGHATLYWYQQILGQGPKLLIQFQNNGVVDDSQLPKDRFSAERLKGVDSTLKIQPAKLEDSAVYLCASSLRETTYNEQFFGPGTRLTVL.

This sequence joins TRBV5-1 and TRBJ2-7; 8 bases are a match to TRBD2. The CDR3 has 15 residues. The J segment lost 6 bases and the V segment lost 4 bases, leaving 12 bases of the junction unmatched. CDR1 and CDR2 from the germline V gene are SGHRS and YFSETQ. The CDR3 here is CASSPLSGRGAEQYF. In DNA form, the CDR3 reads TGCGCCAGCAGCCCCCTCAGCGGGAGAGGGGCCGAGCAGTACTTC.

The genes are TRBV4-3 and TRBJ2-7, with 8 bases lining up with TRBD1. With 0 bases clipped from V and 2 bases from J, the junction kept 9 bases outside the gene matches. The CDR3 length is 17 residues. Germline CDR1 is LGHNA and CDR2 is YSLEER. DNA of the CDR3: TGCGCCAGCAGCCAAGACCCAGGGACAGGAGGCACCTACGAGCAGTACTTC. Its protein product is CASSQDPGTGGTYEQYF.

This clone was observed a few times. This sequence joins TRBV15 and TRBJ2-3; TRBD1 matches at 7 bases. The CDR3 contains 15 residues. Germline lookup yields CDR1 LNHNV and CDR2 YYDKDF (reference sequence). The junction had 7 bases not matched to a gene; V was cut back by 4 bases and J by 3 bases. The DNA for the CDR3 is TGTGCCACCAGCACCACAGGGGTGAGAACAGATACGCAGTATTTT. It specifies CATSTTGVRTDTQYF.

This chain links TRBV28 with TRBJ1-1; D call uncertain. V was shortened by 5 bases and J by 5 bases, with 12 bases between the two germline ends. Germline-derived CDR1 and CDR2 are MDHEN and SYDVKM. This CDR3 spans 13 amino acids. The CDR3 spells CASSVPRGTEAFF. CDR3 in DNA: TGTGCCAGCAGTGTCCCCCGGGGAACTGAAGCTTTCTTT. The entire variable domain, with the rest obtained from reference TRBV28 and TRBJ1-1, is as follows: DVKVTQSSRYLVKRTGEKVFLECVQDMDHENMFWYRQDPGLGLRLIYFSYDVKMKEKGDIPEGYSVSREKKERFSLILESASTNQTSMYLCASSVPRGTEAFFGQGTRLTVV.

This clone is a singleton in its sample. DNA of the CDR3: TGCGCCAGCAGCCAAGATTCCCCGACGGGGTACACCGGGGAGCTGTTTTTT. As protein: CASSQDSPTGYTGELFF. The chain uses TRBV4-3 and TRBJ2-2; TRBD2 is a possible D gene (5 bases). Germline V gene data show CDR1 as LGHNA and CDR2 as YSLEER. V was pared by 0 bases and J by 3 bases, with 14 bases between. CDR3 length equals 17 residues.

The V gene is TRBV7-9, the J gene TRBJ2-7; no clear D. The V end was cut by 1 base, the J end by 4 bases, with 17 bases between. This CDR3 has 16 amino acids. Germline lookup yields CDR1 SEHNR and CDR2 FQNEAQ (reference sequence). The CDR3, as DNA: TGTGCCAGCAGCTTAGGCACTTCTTTCACCGGGTACGAGCAGTACTTC. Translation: CASSLGTSFTGYEQYF.

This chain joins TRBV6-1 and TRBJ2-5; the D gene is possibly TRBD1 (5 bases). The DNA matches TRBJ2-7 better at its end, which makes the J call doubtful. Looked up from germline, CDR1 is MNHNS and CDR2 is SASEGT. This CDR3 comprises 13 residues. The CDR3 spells CASSTGSSYEQYF. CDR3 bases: TGTGCCAGCAGCACAGGATCCTCCTACGAGCAGTACTTC.

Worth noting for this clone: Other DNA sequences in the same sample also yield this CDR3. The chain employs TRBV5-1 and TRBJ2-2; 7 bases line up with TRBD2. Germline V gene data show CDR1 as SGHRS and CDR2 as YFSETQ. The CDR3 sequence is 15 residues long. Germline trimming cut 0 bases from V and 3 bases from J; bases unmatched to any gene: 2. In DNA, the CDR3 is TGCGCCAGCAGCTTGGACCGGGGGGACACCGGGGAGCTGTTTTTT. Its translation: CASSLDRGDTGELFF.

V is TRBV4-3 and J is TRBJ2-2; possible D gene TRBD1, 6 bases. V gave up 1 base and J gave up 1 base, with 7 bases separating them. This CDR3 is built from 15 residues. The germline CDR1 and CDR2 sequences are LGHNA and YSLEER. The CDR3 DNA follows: TGCGCCAGCAGCCAAGTAGGGGGGAACACCGGGGAGCTGTTTTTT. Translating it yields CASSQVGGNTGELFF.

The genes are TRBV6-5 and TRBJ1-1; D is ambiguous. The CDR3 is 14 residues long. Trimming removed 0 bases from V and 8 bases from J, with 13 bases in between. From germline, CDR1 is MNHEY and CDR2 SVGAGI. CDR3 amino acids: CASSYSALANEAFF. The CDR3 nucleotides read TGTGCCAGCAGTTACTCCGCATTGGCCAACGAAGCTTTCTTT.

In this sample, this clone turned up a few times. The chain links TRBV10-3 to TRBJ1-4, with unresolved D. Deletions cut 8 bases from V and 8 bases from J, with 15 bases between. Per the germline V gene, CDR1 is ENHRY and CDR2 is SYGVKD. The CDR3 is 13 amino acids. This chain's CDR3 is CAIGWSYGEKLFF. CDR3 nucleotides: TGTGCCATCGGGTGGTCCTACGGGGAAAAACTGTTTTTT.

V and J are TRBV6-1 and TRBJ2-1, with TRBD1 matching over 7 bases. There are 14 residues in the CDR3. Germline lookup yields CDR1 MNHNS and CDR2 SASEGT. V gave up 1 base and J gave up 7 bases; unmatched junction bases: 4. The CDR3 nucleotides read TGTGCCAGCAGTGAAGTCCCCAGGGGGAATGAGCAGTTCTTC. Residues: CASSEVPRGNEQFF.